Each of the 27 T cell receptor gamma chains below was sequenced from the same sample in a study of gamma-delta T cells after stem cell transplantation. TCRdb redid clone calling on the RT-PCR reads using CATT. Of roughly 3,700 gamma-chain clones detected, roughly 5.3% appear once; the ten largest clones hold approximately 23%. Specimen: gamma-delta T cells. The receptors here all came from a human donor. It is not recorded whose cells these are; they may come from a transplant donor.

A word on this clone: With only one base between it and a far larger clone, this is likely a read error. In the same sample, other DNA sequences code for this CDR3. V usage is TRGV3 and J usage is TRGJP2. The length of the CDR3 is 16 residues. Looked up from germline, CDR1 is VTNTFY and CDR2 is YDVSTARD (reference sequence). Losses at the gene ends were 4 bases for V and 1 base for J; bases not matched to a gene: 9. CDR3 coding DNA: TGTGCCACCTGGGATAGGCGATTTAGTAGTGATTGGATCAAGACGTTT. This codes for CATWDRRFSSDWIKTF.

This clone turned up a few times. The gene calls are TRGV9 and TRGJP. CDR1 is GITISATS and CDR2 is ISYDGTV in the germline V gene (reference sequence). The CDR3 covers 16 residues. Trimming cost V 2 bases and J 8 bases; bases outside gene matches: 6. The CDR3 bases are TGTGCCTTGTGGGAGGGTCGGCAGTTGGGCAAAAAAATCAAGGTATTT. This encodes CALWEGRQLGKKIKVF.

Relative to its sample, this clone is medium-sized. Other DNA sequences of this sample code for an identical CDR3. V and J are TRGV9 and TRGJ1 or TRGJ2. Trimming cost V 1 base and J 4 bases; bases outside gene matches: 1. Germline CDR1 GITISATS, CDR2 ISYDGTV (reference sequence). This CDR3 comprises 12 residues. As DNA, the CDR3 is TGTGCCTTGTGGGAGGTCTATTATAAGAAACTCTTT. This encodes CALWEVYYKKLF.

By share, this clone ranks as medium-sized. A read error may explain this, as a much larger clone is one base away. Other DNA variants within this sample encode the same CDR3. The V and J genes are TRGV9 and TRGJP. The CDR3 totals 15 residues. Germline V lookup: CDR1 GITISATS, CDR2 ISYDGTV (reference sequence). V shed 3 bases and J 6 bases; nucleotides not matched to a gene: 2. DNA of the CDR3: TGTGCCTTGTGGGAGCTAGAGTTGGGCAAAAAAATCAAGGTATTT. Protein product: CALWELELGKKIKVF.

This clone was seen more than once but under ten times. This CDR3 is also generated by other DNA sequences in the sample. The chain has TRGV9 and TRGJP. V was pared by 2 bases and J by 3 bases, with 4 bases of the junction left unmatched. Germline values: CDR1 GITISATS, CDR2 ISYDGTV (reference sequence). CDR3 length: 17 amino acids. The DNA for the CDR3 is TGTGCCTTGTGGGAGGGAGCGCAAGAGTTGGGCAAAAAAATCAAGGTATTT. Residues: CALWEGAQELGKKIKVF.

This clone is judged medium-sized (0.01 to 0.1%). The chain couples TRGV9 to TRGJP. J lost 4 bases, V lost 3 bases, and 6 bases had no gene match. Germline CDR1 reads GITISATS; CDR2 reads ISYDGTV (reference sequence). CDR3 length equals 17 residues. CDR3 DNA sequence: TGTGCCTTGTGGGAGAACCTACAAGAGTTGGGCAAAAAAATCAAGGTATTT. As protein: CALWENLQELGKKIKVF.

By sample share, this clone is medium-sized. Other nucleotide sequences in the sample specify the same CDR3. The chain carries TRGV9 and TRGJ1 or TRGJ2. J was trimmed by 3 bases and V by 0 bases; bases with no gene match: 5. This CDR3 is 14 amino acids long. Per germline, CDR1 GITISATS and CDR2 ISYDGTV (reference sequence). CDR3 in amino acids: CALWEVGIYYKKLF. CDR3 coding DNA: TGTGCCTTGTGGGAGGTGGGGATTTATTATAAGAAACTCTTT.

There are a few counts of this clone. TCRdb pairs this DNA with a much larger clone's protein that differs at residue 7, likely a read error; the protein shown was translated from the DNA. This chain connects TRGV8 to TRGJP2. V lost 6 bases, J lost 6 bases, and 7 bases stayed unmatched. CDR3 length: 13 residues. Germline V CDR1 and CDR2: VENAVY, YDSYNSRV. CDR3 sequence (DNA): TGTGCCACCTGGCAAAGTGGTGATTGGATCAAGACGTTT. Protein product: CATWQSGDWIKTF.

This clone was seen a single time. A read error likely explains this, since a far larger clone differs by one base. The chain has TRGV9 and TRGJ1 or TRGJ2. The length of the CDR3 is 9 residues. From germline, CDR1 is GITISATS and CDR2 ISYDGTV (reference sequence). The J segment lost 16 bases and the V segment lost 0 bases, leaving 3 bases of the junction unmatched. The CDR3 loop is CALWEVRLF. In DNA, the CDR3 is TGTGCCTTGTGGGAGGTGCGCCTCTTT.

This clone is medium-sized. The chain links TRGV8 to TRGJ1 or TRGJ2. The CDR3 is made up of 12 amino acids. Germline CDR1 reads VENAVY; CDR2 reads YDSYNSRV. Trimming at V came to 0 bases and at J to 9 bases, leaving 5 bases not matched to a gene. This CDR3 is CATWDRLVKKLF. Here the CDR3 DNA reads TGTGCCACCTGGGATAGGCTGGTTAAGAAACTCTTT.

By its share, this clone is hyperexpanded. Other DNA sequences in this sample translate to the same CDR3. V and J are TRGV9 and TRGJP. V lost 3 bases, J lost 7 bases, and 9 bases stayed unmatched. Germline V lookup: CDR1 GITISATS, CDR2 ISYDGTV (reference sequence). The length of the CDR3 is 17 residues. This CDR3 reads CALWEPPAELGKKIKVF. The CDR3 DNA reads as TGTGCCTTGTGGGAGCCCCCCGCGGAGTTGGGCAAAAAAATCAAGGTATTT.

In regard to this clone: A far larger clone is one base from this, pointing to a likely read error. CDR3 sequence: CAAWDGLEDNKKLF. The CDR3 DNA sequence: TGTGCCGCCTGGGACGGACTTGAAGATAATAAGAAACTCTTT. The rearrangement joins TRGV2 to TRGJ1 or TRGJ2. The CDR3 has 14 residues. CDR1 EGSNGY and CDR2 YDSYNSKV come from the germline V gene.

This clone came up a few times. This clone may be a read error of a much larger clone one base away. Within the sample, other DNA sequences also encode this same CDR3. The chain uses TRGV9 and TRGJP. V was clipped by 2 bases and J by 7 bases; unmatched bases: 2. CDR1 is GITISATS and CDR2 is ISYDGTV in the germline V gene (reference sequence). CDR3 length equals 15 residues. CDR3 nucleotides: TGTGCCTTGTGGGAGGCTGAGTTGGGCAAAAAAATCAAGGTATTT. Its protein is CALWEAELGKKIKVF.

This clone was detected a few times. Distinct nucleotide sequences in the sample also encode this CDR3. V and J are TRGV9 and TRGJ1 or TRGJ2. V shed 2 bases, J shed 9 bases, and the junction held 4 bases outside the gene matches. The CDR3 has 11 amino acids. Germline-derived CDR1 and CDR2 are GITISATS and ISYDGTV (reference sequence). The CDR3 DNA follows: TGTGCCTTGTGGGAGGGTTCTAAGAAACTCTTT. It encodes CALWEGSKKLF.

This sequence joins TRGV8 and TRGJP2. This CDR3 is 15 amino acids long. Germline CDR1 is VENAVY and CDR2 is YDSYNSRV. The V and J ends lost 5 bases and 2 bases, in that order; junction bases with no gene match: 8. CDR3 in DNA: TGTGCCACCTGGGTCCCGGAGAGTAGTGATTGGATCAAGACGTTT. Translated: CATWVPESSDWIKTF.

The rearrangement links TRGV9 to TRGJP. Germline V gives CDR1 GITISATS, CDR2 ISYDGTV (reference sequence). After removal of 1 base from V and 12 bases from J, the junction contained 9 bases not matched to a gene. CDR3 length equals 16 residues. The CDR3 coding sequence is TGTGCCTTGTGGGAGGTTTGGGGAACGGGCAAAAAAATCAAGGTATTT. Protein: CALWEVWGTGKKIKVF.

This clone rates as large. This chain joins TRGV8 and TRGJP1. This CDR3 is 11 amino acids long. Germline CDR1 reads VENAVY; CDR2 reads YDSYNSRV. Losses at the gene ends were 9 bases for V and 2 bases for J; bases not matched to a gene: 0. CDR3 in DNA: TGTGCCACCACCACTGGTTGGTTCAAGATATTT. It codes for CATTTGWFKIF.

Concerning this clone itself: A single base separates this from a much larger clone, so it may be a read error. Within the sample, other DNA sequences also encode this same CDR3. The genes are TRGV4 and TRGJ1 or TRGJ2. In germline, CDR1 is EGSTGY, CDR2 YDSYTSSV. The CDR3 totals 11 residues. CDR3 sequence: CATWGGYKKLF. CDR3 bases: TGCGCCACCTGGGGGGGTTATAAGAAACTCTTT.

This clone was seen a few times. TCRdb lists a protein that is different at residue 6 from the translated DNA; the protein given here uses the DNA translation. CDR3 amino acids: CALWEVRKKLGKKIKVF. CDR3 DNA sequence: TGTGCCTTGTGGGAGGTGCGTAAGAAGTTGGGCAAAAAAATCAAGGTATTT. V gene TRGV9 combines with J gene TRGJP. The CDR3 spans 17 residues. Germline CDR1 is GITISATS and CDR2 is ISYDGTV (reference sequence). With 0 bases clipped from V and 8 bases from J, the junction kept 7 bases outside the gene matches.

This clone was seen more than once but under ten times. This sequence joins TRGV2 and TRGJ1 or TRGJ2. V dropped 0 bases and J dropped 1; count of bases not matched to a gene: 3. Germline values: CDR1 EGSNGY, CDR2 YDSYNSKV. The length of the CDR3 is 14 residues. This CDR3 is CATWDGHNYYKKLF. The CDR3 DNA reads as TGTGCCACCTGGGACGGGCATAATTATTATAAGAAACTCTTT.

Regarding this clone: The protein that TCRdb holds for this DNA derives from a much larger clone and differs from the translated DNA at residue 5, which likely indicates a read error; the protein shown here is translated from the DNA. The chain combines TRGV9 with TRGJP. Germline V gene lookup returns CDR1 GITISATS and CDR2 ISYDGTV (reference sequence). The CDR3 consists of 17 residues. CDR3 DNA sequence: TGTGCCTTGTGGGGGGTGCAGGGTGAGTTGGGCAAAAAAATCAAGGTATTT. Translation: CALWGVQGELGKKIKVF.

This clone is labeled medium-sized. The chain uses TRGV4 and TRGJ1 or TRGJ2. Germline V CDR1 and CDR2: EGSTGY, YDSYTSSV. This CDR3 contains 16 residues. Losses at the gene ends were 0 bases for V and 0 bases for J; bases not matched to a gene: 8. CDR3 nucleotide sequence: TGTGCCACCTGGGATGGGCCTCGGGGGAATTATTATAAGAAACTCTTT. Translation: CATWDGPRGNYYKKLF.

The chain recombines TRGV2 with TRGJP1. Germline V gives CDR1 EGSNGY, CDR2 YDSYNSKV. This CDR3 contains 14 residues. The junction had 7 bases not matched to a gene; V was cut back by 1 base and J by 8 bases. CDR3 residues: CATWDGLKGWFKIF. The CDR3, as DNA: TGTGCCACCTGGGACGGCCTAAAGGGTTGGTTCAAGATATTT.

This clone was counted only a few times. Being one base from a much bigger clone, this may be a read error. This rearrangement joins TRGV9 to TRGJ1 or TRGJ2. CDR3 length: 13 amino acids. Germline CDR1 is GITISATS and CDR2 is ISYDGTV (reference sequence). The CDR3 DNA is TGCGCCTTGTGGGAGGTCCTTTATTATAAGAAACTCTTT. This gives the protein CALWEVLYYKKLF.

The gene calls are TRGV9 and TRGJP. J lost 3 bases, V lost 5 bases, and 4 bases had no gene match. The CDR3 contains 16 residues. CDR1 is GITISATS and CDR2 is ISYDGTV in the germline V gene (reference sequence). The CDR3 region has the DNA TGTGCCTTGTGGGGGAAGCAAGAGTTGGGCAAAAAAATCAAGGTATTT. Translating gives CALWGKQELGKKIKVF.

The table lists this clone with a few counts. Additional DNA sequences in this sample encode the identical CDR3. The chain employs TRGV9 and TRGJP. Germline CDR1 GITISATS, CDR2 ISYDGTV (reference sequence). The CDR3 runs to 16 residues. J was trimmed by 9 bases and V by 2 bases; bases with no gene match: 7. The CDR3 nucleotides read TGTGCCTTGTGGGAGGCCCAGGGGTTGGGCAAAAAAATCAAGGTATTT. Translated: CALWEAQGLGKKIKVF.

V is TRGV2 and J is TRGJ1 or TRGJ2. Germline V gene data show CDR1 as EGSNGY and CDR2 as YDSYNSKV. The trim removed 0 bases at V and 4 bases at J, leaving 6 bases unmatched. This CDR3 spans 14 amino acids. The CDR3: CATWDGRGYYKKLF. DNA of the CDR3: TGTGCCACCTGGGACGGGCGGGGGTATTATAAGAAACTCTTT.